These 19 T cell receptor beta chains were all obtained from the same sample, sequenced in a study of blood T cell repertoires in COVID-19. TCRdb keeps only in-frame clones here, not all; method: immunoSEQ multiplex PCR. In the table there are 85,000 to 90,000 clones, roughly nine tenths of which are singletons. Sequencing input: peripheral blood. The origin of the receptors is a woman older than 75 with active COVID-19.

This chain links TRBV18 with TRBJ1-2, with 9 bases identical to TRBD1. Unmatched junction bases numbered 10, after V lost 11 bases and J lost 6 bases. From germline, CDR1 is KGHSH and CDR2 LQKENI. The CDR3 sequence is 13 residues long. CDR3 coding DNA: TGTGCCGGATCCAGGGACAGGGATGATGGCTACACCTTC. Its protein product is CAGSRDRDDGYTF.

This clone came up a few times. CDR3 loop: CASRSRDSSEQYF. The CDR3 region has the DNA TGTGCCAGCAGGTCAAGGGACAGCTCCGAGCAGTACTTC. J is TRBJ2-7 and V is TRBV27, with 7 bases fitting TRBD1. The trim removed 6 bases at V and 6 bases at J, leaving 8 bases unmatched. The CDR3 contains 13 residues. Germline assignment: CDR1 MNHEY and CDR2 SMNVEV (reference sequence).

This clone came up once. This chain connects TRBV19 to TRBJ2-7, with D maybe TRBD2 (5 bases). The germline V gene encodes CDR1 LNHDA and CDR2 SQIVND (reference sequence). V gave up 1 base and J gave up 2 bases, with 9 bases separating them. CDR3 length: 14 residues. The CDR3 sequence: CASSIARGTYEQYF. In DNA form, the CDR3 reads TGTGCCAGTAGTATAGCCAGAGGGACCTACGAGCAGTACTTC. Using reference TRBV19 and TRBJ2-7 for the parts outside the CDR3, the full variable domain is DGGITQSPKYLFRKEGQNVTLSCEQNLNHDAMYWYRQDPGQGLRLIYYSQIVNDFQKGDIAEGYSVSREKKESFPLTVTSAQKNPTAFYLCASSIARGTYEQYFGPGTRLTVT.

The genes are TRBV10-2 and TRBJ2-7, with 7 bases that match TRBD2. This CDR3 contains 14 residues. In germline, CDR1 is WSHSY, CDR2 SAAADI. The junction had 8 bases not matched to a gene; V was cut back by 8 bases and J by 1 base. CDR3 nucleotides: TGCGCCAGCCGATATTCCGGGAGGTCCTACGAGCAGTACTTC. Encoded protein: CASRYSGRSYEQYF.

The chain uses TRBV13 and TRBJ2-1, with a tentative D call TRBD2 (5 bases). The CDR3 loop spans 15 amino acids. Germline V lookup: CDR1 PRHDT, CDR2 FYEKMQ (reference sequence). Trimming stripped 5 bases from V and 2 bases from J, with 13 bases between. CDR3 sequence (DNA): TGTGCCAGCAGCGTTCGGAGAGGGACCTACAATGAGCAGTTCTTC. As protein: CASSVRRGTYNEQFF.

The chain recombines TRBV3-1 (or the pseudogene TRBV3-2) with TRBJ2-1, with TRBD2 matching 16 bases. With V trimmed by 2 bases and J by 0 bases, 4 bases remained unmatched. CDR3 length equals 19 residues. In germline, CDR1 is LGHDT, CDR2 YNNKEL (reference sequence). CDR3: CASSQRGLAGGSSYNEQFF. The CDR3 DNA is TGTGCCAGCAGCCAAAGGGGACTAGCGGGAGGGAGCTCCTACAATGAGCAGTTCTTC.

This clone has only one observation. This chain connects TRBV7-2 to TRBJ2-3; 7 bases align to TRBD2. The length of the CDR3 is 13 residues. V lost 5 bases to trimming and J lost 6 bases; unmatched junction nucleotides: 5. Germline-derived CDR1 and CDR2 are SGHTA and FQGNSA. CDR3 residues: CASSLREGDTQYF. The CDR3 region has the DNA TGTGCCAGCAGCCTTAGGGAGGGTGATACGCAGTATTTT.

The chain uses TRBV6-5 and TRBJ2-1, with TRBD2 matching 13 bases. From germline, CDR1 is MNHEY and CDR2 SVGAGI. This CDR3 spans 16 amino acids. Unmatched junction bases numbered 7, after V lost 2 bases and J lost 9 bases. This CDR3 is CASSYKLAGGPGEQFF. DNA for the CDR3: TGTGCCAGCAGTTACAAACTAGCGGGAGGGCCGGGTGAGCAGTTCTTC.

The V gene is TRBV28, the J gene TRBJ2-7, with 8 bases fitting TRBD1. Germline V gene sequence: CDR1 MDHEN, CDR2 SYDVKM. The CDR3 runs 14 residues. The junction had 8 bases not matched to a gene; V was cut back by 5 bases and J by 5 bases. The CDR3 region is CASSIDRGRNEQYF. Written as DNA, the CDR3 is TGTGCCAGCAGTATCGACAGGGGTAGGAACGAGCAGTACTTC.

The chain combines TRBV7-2 with TRBJ2-4; 9 bases are shared with TRBD1. The V gene's germline CDR1 is SGHTA and CDR2 FQGNSA. Trimming cost V 1 base and J 7 bases; bases outside gene matches: 8. CDR3 size: 16 residues. The CDR3 bases are TGTGCCAGCAGCTTAGGAGGACAGGGGCTACATAACATTCAGTACTTC. The encoded protein is CASSLGGQGLHNIQYF.

This sequence joins TRBV3-1 (or the pseudogene TRBV3-2) and TRBJ2-7; D perhaps matches TRBD1 (5 bases). The germline V gene encodes CDR1 LGHDT and CDR2 YNNKEL (reference sequence). The CDR3 contains 12 residues. V was shortened by 4 bases and J by 4 bases, with 8 bases between the two germline ends. CDR3 in amino acids: CASSRGAYEQYF. In nucleotides, the CDR3 is TGTGCCAGCAGCCGGGGCGCGTACGAGCAGTACTTC.

The rearrangement links TRBV30 to TRBJ1-6; D is possibly TRBD1 (5 bases). Trimming took 8 bases from V and 3 from J, leaving 11 bases between them. The germline gives CDR1 GTSNPN, CDR2 SVGIG (reference sequence). The CDR3 extends over 13 amino acids. The CDR3 spells CAARGDYNSPLHF. CDR3 DNA: TGTGCCGCCCGGGGGGACTATAATTCACCCCTCCACTTT.

The chain employs TRBV6-2 or TRBV6-3 and TRBJ2-7, with 10 nucleotides matching TRBD1. Germline CDR1 MNHEY, CDR2 SVGEGT. The trim removed 6 bases at V and 5 bases at J, leaving 10 bases unmatched. The CDR3 is made up of 15 amino acids. The CDR3 DNA is TGTGCCAGCAGACCTAACCTGGGACAGGGGAACGAGCAGTACTTC. Its protein is CASRPNLGQGNEQYF.

The genes are TRBV7-3 and TRBJ2-1, with 12 bases fitting TRBD2. The germline V gene encodes CDR1 SGHTA and CDR2 FQGTGA. CDR3 size: 16 residues. V lost 2 bases and J lost 7; bases outside the gene matches: 6. The DNA for the CDR3 is TGTGCCAGCAGCTTAGGACCGGGACTAGCGGGTAATGAGCAGTTCTTC. Amino acid sequence: CASSLGPGLAGNEQFF.

The J gene is TRBJ2-2, the V gene TRBV5-6; D remains unclear. The CDR3 runs to 15 residues. CDR1 SGHDT and CDR2 YYEEEE come from the germline V gene. Trimming took 3 bases from V and 6 from J, leaving 15 bases between them. The CDR3 here is CASSYETSRAGELFF. CDR3 sequence (DNA): TGTGCCAGCAGCTACGAGACATCAAGAGCCGGGGAGCTGTTTTTT.

The chain employs TRBV29-1 and TRBJ1-1; D ambiguous. Germline V lookup: CDR1 SQVTM, CDR2 ANQGSEA. The CDR3 spans 12 residues. The V end lost 6 bases, the J end lost 7 bases, and 15 bases lay between the germline ends. CDR3 region: CSVVRGAGEAFF. CDR3 bases: TGCAGCGTAGTACGGGGAGCGGGTGAAGCTTTCTTT.

This clone was seen just once. The chain uses TRBV7-2 and TRBJ1-1; D not certain. The germline V gene encodes CDR1 SGHTA and CDR2 FQGNSA. The CDR3 spans 14 residues. V lost 4 bases, J lost 7 bases, and 16 bases lay in between. The CDR3 here is CASSYTIQSGEAFF. CDR3 sequence (DNA): TGTGCCAGCAGCTACACTATCCAGTCGGGTGAAGCTTTCTTT.

CDR3 DNA sequence: TGTGCCATCAGTGAGTCTTATCGACAGTACACAGATACGCAGTATTTT. Translating gives CAISESYRQYTDTQYF. This chain links TRBV10-3 with TRBJ2-3, with D possibly matching TRBD1 (5 bases). Germline assignment: CDR1 ENHRY and CDR2 SYGVKD. Between the trimmed V and J ends, which lost 0 bases and 2 bases, there was a span of 12 bases. The CDR3 is 16 amino acids.

The CDR3 nucleotides are TGTGCCAGCTCACCACCCGGACTAGCGGGACACAATGAGCAGTTCTTC. Translation gives CASSPPGLAGHNEQFF. This sequence joins TRBV18 and TRBJ2-1, with TRBD2 matching over 12 bases. The ends lost 0 bases at V and 5 bases at J; junction bases unmatched: 2. Germline V gives CDR1 KGHSH, CDR2 LQKENI. The CDR3 has 16 residues.